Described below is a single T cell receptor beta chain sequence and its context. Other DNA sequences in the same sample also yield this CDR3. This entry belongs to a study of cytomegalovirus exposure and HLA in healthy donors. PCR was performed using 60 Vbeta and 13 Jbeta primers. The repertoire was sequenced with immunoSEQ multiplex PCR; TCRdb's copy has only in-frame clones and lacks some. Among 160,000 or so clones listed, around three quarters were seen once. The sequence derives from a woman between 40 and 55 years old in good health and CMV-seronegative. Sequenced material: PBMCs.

CDR3 sequence: CASSLAGSTDTQYF. In nucleotides, the CDR3 is TGTGCCAGCAGTCTAGCGGGGAGCACAGATACGCAGTATTTT. The chain uses TRBV6-5 and TRBJ2-3, with TRBD2 matching 9 bases. This CDR3 has 14 residues. Looked up from germline, CDR1 is MNHEY and CDR2 is SVGAGI. The V segment lost 5 bases and the J segment 0 bases; nucleotides outside the gene matches: 0.